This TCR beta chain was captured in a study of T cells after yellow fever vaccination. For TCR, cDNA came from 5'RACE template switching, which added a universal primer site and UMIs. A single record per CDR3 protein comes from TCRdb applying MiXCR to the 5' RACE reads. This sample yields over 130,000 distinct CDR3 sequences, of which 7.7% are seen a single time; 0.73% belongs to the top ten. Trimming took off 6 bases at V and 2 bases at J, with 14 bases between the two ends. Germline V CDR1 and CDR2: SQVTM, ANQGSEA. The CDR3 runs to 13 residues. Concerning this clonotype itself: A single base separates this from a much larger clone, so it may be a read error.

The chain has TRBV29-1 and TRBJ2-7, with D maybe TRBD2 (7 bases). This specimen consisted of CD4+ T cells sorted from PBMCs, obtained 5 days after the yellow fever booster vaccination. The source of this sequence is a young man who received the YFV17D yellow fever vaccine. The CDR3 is CSVQEGGPYEQYF. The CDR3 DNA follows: TGCAGCGTCCAGGAGGGGGGGCCCTACGAGCAGTACTTC.